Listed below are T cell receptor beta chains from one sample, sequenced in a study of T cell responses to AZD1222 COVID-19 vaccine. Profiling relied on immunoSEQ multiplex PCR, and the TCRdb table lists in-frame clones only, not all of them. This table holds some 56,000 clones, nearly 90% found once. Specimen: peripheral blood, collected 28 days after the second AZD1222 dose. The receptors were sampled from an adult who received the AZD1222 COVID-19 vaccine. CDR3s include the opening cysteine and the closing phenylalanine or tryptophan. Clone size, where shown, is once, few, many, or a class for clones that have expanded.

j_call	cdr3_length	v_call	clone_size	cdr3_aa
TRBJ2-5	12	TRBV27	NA	CASSKGRETQYF
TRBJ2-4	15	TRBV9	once	CASSVLGDPKNIQYF
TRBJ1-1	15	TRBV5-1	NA	CASRSTGEWHTEAFF
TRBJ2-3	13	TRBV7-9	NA	CASSTSSTDTQYF
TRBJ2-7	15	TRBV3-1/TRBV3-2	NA	CASSQRGQIRYEQYF
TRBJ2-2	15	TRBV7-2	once	CASSTQVQNTGELFF
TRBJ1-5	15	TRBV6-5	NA	CASSLDRGGNQPQHF
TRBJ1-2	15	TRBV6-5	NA	CASSSHNRGTYGYTF
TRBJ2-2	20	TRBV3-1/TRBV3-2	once	CASSQKTGSYTRTLTGELFF
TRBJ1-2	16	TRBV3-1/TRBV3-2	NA	CASSPTRGQGSYGYTF
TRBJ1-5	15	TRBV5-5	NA	CASSYGGSSNQPQHF
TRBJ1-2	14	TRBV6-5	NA	CATRDRAGDYGYTF
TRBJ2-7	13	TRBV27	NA	CASSGGKGFEQYF
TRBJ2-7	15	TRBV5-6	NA	CASSFSRVGRDEQYF
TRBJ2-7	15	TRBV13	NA	CASSLRLAGGEEQYF
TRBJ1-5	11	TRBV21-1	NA	CASRGNQPQHF
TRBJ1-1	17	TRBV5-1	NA	CASSEHPGQGGDTEAFF
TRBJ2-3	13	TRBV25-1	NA	CASSESPADTQYF
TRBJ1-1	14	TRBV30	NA	CAWSVLQGYTEAFF
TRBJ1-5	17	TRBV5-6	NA	CASSLFWGKESNQPQHF
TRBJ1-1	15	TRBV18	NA	CASSPRTALNTEAFF
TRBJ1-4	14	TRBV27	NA	CASRTQGKDEKLFF
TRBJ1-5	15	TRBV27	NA	CASSFEGLRNQPQHF
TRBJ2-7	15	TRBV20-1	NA	CSANDPQKSSYEQYF
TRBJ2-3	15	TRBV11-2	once	CASSLVRRNTDTQYF
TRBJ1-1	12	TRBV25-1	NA	CASSGWNTEAFF
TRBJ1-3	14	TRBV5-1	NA	CASKRGEGGNTIYF
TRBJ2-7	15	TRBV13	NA	CASSSSLAGGHEQYF
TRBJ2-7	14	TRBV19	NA	CASSIRTGATEQYF
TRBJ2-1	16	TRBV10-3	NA	CAIRESKGASYNEQFF
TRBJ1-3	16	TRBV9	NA	CASSARQGGSGNTIYF
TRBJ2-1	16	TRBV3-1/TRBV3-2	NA	CASSQDRRGVYNEQFF
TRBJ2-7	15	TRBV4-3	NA	CASSQETGGPYEQYF
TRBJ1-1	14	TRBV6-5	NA	CASHRGGSTAEAFF
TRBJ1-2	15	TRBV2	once	CASSGTGGFNYGYTF
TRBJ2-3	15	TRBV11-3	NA	CASSLGSGGTDTQYF
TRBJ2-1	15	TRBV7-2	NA	CASSSTMAFSNEQFF
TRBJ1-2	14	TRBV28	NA	CASSPGGGAEGYTF
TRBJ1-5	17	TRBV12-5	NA	CASGWISRDRGNQPQHF
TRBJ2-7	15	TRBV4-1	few	CASSQEQRGSYEQYF
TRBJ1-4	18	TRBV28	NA	CASSSLTGGAGWGEKLFF
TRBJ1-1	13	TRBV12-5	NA	CASGFRLNTEAFF
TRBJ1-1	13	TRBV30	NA	CAWIFTGGTEAFF
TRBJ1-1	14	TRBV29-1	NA	CSVQGGSVTAEAFF
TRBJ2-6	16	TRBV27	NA	CASRGQGRSGANVLTF
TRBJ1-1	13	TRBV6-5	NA	CASSYLGVAEAFF
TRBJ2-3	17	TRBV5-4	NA	CASSSREPRPNTDTQYF
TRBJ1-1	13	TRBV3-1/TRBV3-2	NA	CASSHRRGPEAFF
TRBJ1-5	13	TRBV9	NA	CASSVGLDQPQHF
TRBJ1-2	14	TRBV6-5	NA	CASSYSASTVGYTF
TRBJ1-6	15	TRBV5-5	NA	CASQTGSSYNSPLHF
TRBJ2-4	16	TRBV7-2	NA	CASSPTAGRSDRIQYF
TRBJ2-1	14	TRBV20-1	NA	CSASMGQAYNEQFF
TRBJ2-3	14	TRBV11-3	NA	CASSLMLGADTQYF
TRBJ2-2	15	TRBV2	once	CASREDSTNTGELFF
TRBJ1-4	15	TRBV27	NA	CASSLRSGFNEKLFF
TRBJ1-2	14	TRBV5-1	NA	CASSSEGGGYGYTF
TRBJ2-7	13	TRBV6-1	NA	CASSEGPSYEQYF